One and the same sample provided the 8 T cell receptor beta chains below, sequenced in a study of blood T cell repertoires in COVID-19. Libraries were prepared by immunoSEQ multiplex PCR; TCRdb keeps only in-frame clonotypes and omits some of them. The sample includes about 74,000 clones, around 88% of them seen just once. Specimen: peripheral blood. All receptors derive from a woman older than 75 with active or convalescent COVID-19.

A word on this clone: One junction end does not reproduce the germline sequence, and a read error may be involved. Here the CDR3 reads CASSPEVGQVYVQYF. In nucleotides, the CDR3 is TGTGCCAGCAGCCCAGAAGTCGGACAGGTCTACGTGCAGTACTTC. The chain is built from TRBV27 and TRBJ2-7; the match to TRBD1 covers 7 bases. In germline, CDR1 is MNHEY, CDR2 SMNVEV (reference sequence). The CDR3 has 15 amino acids.

The chain employs TRBV6-1 and TRBJ1-5; D unclear. This CDR3 is 15 amino acids long. The V gene's germline CDR1 is MNHNS and CDR2 SASEGT. V was pared by 0 bases and J by 4 bases, with 10 bases between. CDR3 loop: CASSEAGTGNQPQHF. The CDR3 coding sequence is TGTGCCAGCAGTGAAGCGGGCACGGGGAATCAGCCCCAGCATTTT.

This chain joins TRBV11-2 and TRBJ1-1, with 7 positions matching TRBD1. V shed 2 bases and J 4 bases; nucleotides not matched to a gene: 7. The CDR3 runs 15 residues. CDR1 is SGHAT and CDR2 is FQNNGV in the germline V gene. In DNA, the CDR3 is TGTGCCAGCAGCTTAACAGGGGAGCAGGGCACTGAAGCTTTCTTT. This sequence encodes CASSLTGEQGTEAFF.

This chain links TRBV29-1 with TRBJ1-5, with D perhaps matching TRBD1 (6 bases). V was pared by 2 bases and J by 0 bases, with 17 bases between. Germline V gene lookup returns CDR1 SQVTM and CDR2 ANQGSEA. CDR3 length equals 17 residues. Here the CDR3 DNA reads TGCAGCGTTGAATTCCCCGGGACATCTTATAGCAATCAGCCCCAGCATTTT. This translates into CSVEFPGTSYSNQPQHF. The entire variable domain, with the rest obtained from reference TRBV29-1 and TRBJ1-5, is as follows: SAVISQKPSRDICQRGTSLTIQCQVDSQVTMMFWYRQQPGQSLTLIATANQGSEATYESGFVIDKFPISRPNLTFSTLTVSNMSPEDSSIYLCSVEFPGTSYSNQPQHFGDGTRLSIL.

The chain carries TRBV19 and TRBJ1-6, with TRBD1 matching 8 bases. This CDR3 region has 13 residues. The germline V gene has CDR1 LNHDA and CDR2 SQIVND (reference sequence). V dropped 8 bases and J dropped 8; count of bases not matched to a gene: 5. CDR3: CASRDRIDSPLHF. Here the CDR3 DNA reads TGTGCCAGTCGGGACAGGATAGATTCACCCCTCCACTTT.

The gene calls are TRBV6-5 and TRBJ2-3; D is unresolved. This CDR3 is 12 amino acids long. V was trimmed by 7 bases and J by 6 bases, leaving 11 bases between them. In germline, CDR1 is MNHEY, CDR2 SVGAGI. In DNA form, the CDR3 reads TGTGCCAGCACCTCAACTTCGGATACGCAGTATTTT. Encoded protein: CASTSTSDTQYF.

V gene TRBV12-5 combines with J gene TRBJ2-5; maybe TRBD2 (5 bases). Per the germline V gene, CDR1 is LGHNT and CDR2 is FRNRAP. This CDR3 has 13 amino acids. V was trimmed by 1 base and J by 9 bases, leaving 12 bases between them. The CDR3 nucleotides are TGTGCTAGTGGTTTGGACAGTGTGGGAGCCCAGTACTTC. Its protein is CASGLDSVGAQYF.

The V gene is TRBV18, the J gene TRBJ1-2; TRBD1 agrees at 8 bases. The ends lost 4 bases at V and 3 bases at J; junction bases unmatched: 4. CDR1 is KGHSH, CDR2 LQKENI, per germline. This CDR3 is built from 14 residues. The CDR3 DNA sequence: TGTGCCAGCTCACAGGACAGGGACTACTATGGCTACACCTTC. This encodes CASSQDRDYYGYTF.